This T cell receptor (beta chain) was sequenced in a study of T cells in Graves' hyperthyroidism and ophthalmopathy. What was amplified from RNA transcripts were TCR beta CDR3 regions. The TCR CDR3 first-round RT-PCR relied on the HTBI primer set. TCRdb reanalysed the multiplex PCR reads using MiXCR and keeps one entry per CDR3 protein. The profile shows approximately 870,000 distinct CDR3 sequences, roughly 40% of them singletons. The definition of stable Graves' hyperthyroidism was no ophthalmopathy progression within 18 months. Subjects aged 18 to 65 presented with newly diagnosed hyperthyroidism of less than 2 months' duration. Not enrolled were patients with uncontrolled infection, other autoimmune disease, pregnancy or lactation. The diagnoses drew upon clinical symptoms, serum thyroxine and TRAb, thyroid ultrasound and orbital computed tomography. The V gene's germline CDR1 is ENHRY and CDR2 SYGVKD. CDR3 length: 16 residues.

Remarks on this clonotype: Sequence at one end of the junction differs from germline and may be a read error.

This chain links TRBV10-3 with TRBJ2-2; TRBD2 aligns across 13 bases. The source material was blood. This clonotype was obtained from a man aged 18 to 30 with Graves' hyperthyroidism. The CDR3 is CASSYGLAGATGELFF. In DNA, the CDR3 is TGTGCCAGCAGTTACGGACTAGCGGGAGCTACCGGGGAGCTGTTTTTT.